Listed below are T cell receptor beta chains from one sample, sequenced in a study of shared clonotypes between healthy human individuals. Some clones are missing from TCRdb's copy, which holds only in-frame ones; the method was immunoSEQ multiplex PCR. Of 950,000 to 1,300,000 clones listed, about 77% were seen once; the top ten hold about 1.5%. The sample comprised memory CD4+ T cells sorted from blood. The receptors shown here come from a man younger than 30 in good health. Each CDR3 is given with its conserved first and last residue. A D gene is named only where the DNA matches it firmly. Rows may omit the clone size; those that give it use once, few, many or a size class.

clone_size j_call d_call v_call cdr3_aa cdr3_nt
. TRBJ1-3 . TRBV30 CAWSIPTVSGNTIYF TGTGCCTGGAGTATTCCAACAGTCTCTGGAAACACCATATATTTT
. TRBJ1-2 . TRBV6-5 CASSYSGERGYTF TGTGCCAGCAGTTACTCGGGTGAAAGAGGCTACACCTTC
. TRBJ2-1 . TRBV7-6 CASSLYEVNEQFF TGTGCCAGCAGCTTATATGAGGTCAATGAGCAGTTCTTC
many TRBJ1-3 . TRBV30 CAWSVLSGNTIYF TGTGCCTGGAGTGTACTATCTGGAAACACCATATATTTT
few TRBJ1-2 . TRBV6-5 CASSYYRKGDYGYTF TGTGCCAGCAGTTACTACAGGAAGGGGGACTATGGCTACACCTTC
. TRBJ1-1 . TRBV14 CASSQSPGAEAFF TGTGCCAGCAGCCAAAGCCCTGGGGCTGAAGCTTTCTTT
. TRBJ1-1 . TRBV19 CASSIARRGAFF TGTGCCAGTAGTATAGCTCGCAGGGGTGCTTTCTTT
. TRBJ1-3 . TRBV30 CAWSPQTNSGNTIYF TGTGCCTGGAGCCCACAGACTAACTCTGGAAACACCATATATTTT
. TRBJ2-7 . TRBV6-1 CASSEAAGYRYEQYF TGTGCCAGCAGTGAAGCGGCAGGGTATCGCTACGAGCAGTACTTC
. TRBJ1-2 TRBD1 TRBV4-1 CASSQSGGQGALGYTF TGCGCCAGCAGCCAAAGTGGGGGACAGGGGGCGCTTGGCTACACCTTC
. TRBJ1-1 TRBD1 TRBV11-2 CASSPGTVNTEAFF TGTGCCAGCAGCCCGGGGACAGTGAACACTGAAGCTTTCTTT
. TRBJ2-1 . TRBV4-2 CASSIRMASSYNEQFF TGTGCCAGCAGCATACGGATGGCTAGCTCCTACAATGAGCAGTTCTTC
few TRBJ1-1 . TRBV5-6 CASSLWAAEAFF TGTGCCAGCAGCTTGTGGGCAGCTGAAGCTTTCTTT
few TRBJ1-6 . TRBV7-9 CASSSTEPLHF TGTGCCAGCAGTTCGACAGAACCCCTCCACTTT
. TRBJ1-5 . TRBV2 CASRPDRNSNQPQHF TGTGCCAGCAGACCCGACAGAAATAGCAATCAGCCCCAGCATTTT
once TRBJ2-5 . TRBV19 CASSISGGARETQYF TGTGCCAGTAGTATAAGTGGGGGGGCCAGGGAGACCCAGTACTTC
. TRBJ1-1 . TRBV5-1 CASSLEPGGNTEAFF TGCGCCAGCAGCTTGGAGCCGGGAGGTAACACTGAAGCTTTCTTT
. TRBJ1-2 . TRBV7-9 CASLSGRSDGYTF TGTGCCAGCCTGTCGGGCAGATCAGATGGCTACACCTTC
. TRBJ2-7 . TRBV7-2 CASSQRLGTYEQYF TGTGCCAGCAGCCAGCGACTGGGTACCTACGAGCAGTACTTC
. TRBJ2-3 . TRBV29-1 CGGAPPADTQYF TGCGGCGGGGCCCCACCCGCAGATACGCAGTATTTT
. TRBJ2-3 . TRBV7-9 CASSLGLTDTQYF TGTGCCAGCAGCTTGGGCCTCACAGATACGCAGTATTTT
. TRBJ2-1 TRBD2 TRBV6-5 CASSRLAGGYNEQFF TGTGCCAGCAGTAGACTAGCGGGAGGGTACAATGAGCAGTTCTTC
once TRBJ2-7 . TRBV6-6 CASSSIRGSTYEQYF TGTGCCAGCAGTTCAATACGGGGATCTACCTACGAGCAGTACTTC
. TRBJ1-4 . TRBV2 CASRYMVANEKLFF TGTGCCAGCAGGTATATGGTGGCTAATGAAAAACTGTTTTTT
. TRBJ2-3 . TRBV4-3 CASSQGSGHSTDTQYF TGCGCCAGCAGCCAAGGGAGCGGACATAGCACAGATACGCAGTATTTT